These 29 T cell receptor beta chains originate from one sample sequenced in a study of cytomegalovirus exposure and HLA in healthy donors. Amplification used 60 Vbeta primers and 13 Jbeta primers. Clones were read by immunoSEQ multiplex PCR, and TCRdb kept only the in-frame ones, dropping some. This repertoire shows 90,000 to 100,000 clones, over 70% found once; its top ten account for around 5.3%. The sequenced sample was PBMCs. The origin of the receptors is a woman between 35 and 50 years old in good health and CMV-seronegative.

The V gene is TRBV6-1, the J gene TRBJ1-5, with 8 bases that match TRBD1. The J segment lost 5 bases and the V segment lost 7 bases, leaving 10 bases of the junction unmatched. The germline V gene encodes CDR1 MNHNS and CDR2 SASEGT. This CDR3 comprises 15 residues. CDR3 protein: CASTQTGGVHQPQHF. CDR3 coding DNA: TGTGCCAGCACCCAAACAGGGGGAGTGCATCAGCCCCAGCATTTT.

The chain carries TRBV5-4 and TRBJ2-7, with unresolved D. CDR1 SGHNT and CDR2 YYREEE come from the germline V gene (reference sequence). With 0 bases removed from V and 9 bases from J, the gap between germline ends came to 19 bases. The length of the CDR3 is 15 residues. Here the CDR3 DNA reads TGTGCCAGCAGCTTGGGAGGCGACCCCGCGAGTCCGCAGTACTTC. Translation: CASSLGGDPASPQYF.

The chain couples TRBV18 to TRBJ2-2, with a tentative D call TRBD1 (6 bases). The V end lost 3 bases, the J end lost 1 base, and 9 bases lay between the germline ends. The CDR3 covers 15 residues. Looked up from germline, CDR1 is KGHSH and CDR2 is LQKENI. For the CDR3, the DNA is TGTGCCAGCTCACCGGACAGAATGAACACCGGGGAGCTGTTTTTT. It encodes CASSPDRMNTGELFF.

This clone was found once. The V and J genes are TRBV19 and TRBJ1-5, with D perhaps TRBD1 (6 bases). Trimming took off 6 bases at V and 3 bases at J, with 9 bases between the two ends. The CDR3 extends over 13 amino acids. Germline V lookup: CDR1 LNHDA, CDR2 SQIVND (reference sequence). CDR3 loop: CASRGQFNQPQHF. CDR3 DNA: TGTGCCAGTAGAGGACAGTTCAATCAGCCCCAGCATTTT.

This clone occurred a few times. DNA for the CDR3: TGCGCCAGCACGGGGATGGGTAATGAAGCTTTCTTT. The encoded protein is CASTGMGNEAFF. This chain connects TRBV5-1 to TRBJ1-1; D is unclear. The V end was cut by 6 bases, the J end by 7 bases, with 13 bases between. The CDR3 extends over 12 amino acids. Per the germline V gene, CDR1 is SGHRS and CDR2 is YFSETQ. The complete variable domain, with remaining parts taken from reference TRBV5-1 and TRBJ1-1, reads KAGVTQTPRYLIKTRGQQVTLSCSPISGHRSVSWYQQTPGQGLQFLFEYFSETQRNKGNFPGRFSGRQFSNSRSEMNVSTLELGDSALYLCASTGMGNEAFFGQGTRLTVV.

CDR3 DNA sequence: TGTGCCAGCAGTAAGCCCCCCGGGGACTCCTACGAGCAGTACTTC. It codes for CASSKPPGDSYEQYF. V gene TRBV2 combines with J gene TRBJ2-7, with D perhaps TRBD2 (5 bases). Germline-derived CDR1 and CDR2 are SNHLY and FYNNEI. The V and J ends lost 5 bases and 0 bases respectively, with 14 bases between them. CDR3 length: 15 amino acids.

This chain connects TRBV6-5 to TRBJ2-7; the D gene is possibly TRBD1 (6 bases). The CDR3 extends over 15 amino acids. The V gene's germline CDR1 is MNHEY and CDR2 SVGAGI. V lost 6 bases and J 1 base, leaving 16 bases between the germline ends. CDR3 DNA: TGTGCCAGCAGCCCCGACCCCGGACAGTCCTACGAGCAGTACTTC. Amino acid sequence: CASSPDPGQSYEQYF.

The chain is built from TRBV18 and TRBJ1-4, with D possibly being TRBD1 (6 bases). CDR1 is KGHSH, CDR2 LQKENI, per germline. The CDR3 has 16 residues. V lost 4 bases and J lost 0, with 12 bases in between. The CDR3 sequence is CASSLLDRATNEKLFF. The CDR3 DNA reads as TGTGCCAGCTCACTGCTGGACAGAGCAACTAATGAAAAACTGTTTTTT.

The gene calls are TRBV7-9 and TRBJ1-2; a possible D gene is TRBD1 (6 bases). Germline values: CDR1 SEHNR, CDR2 FQNEAQ (reference sequence). V lost 6 bases to trimming and J lost 5 bases, with 19 bases between them. This CDR3 has 15 amino acids. This CDR3 reads CASSSEQGRYYGYTF. The CDR3 DNA sequence: TGTGCCAGCAGTTCCGAACAGGGACGCTATTATGGCTACACCTTC. The full variable domain, rest sourced from reference TRBV7-9 and TRBJ1-2, is DTGVSQNPRHKITKRGQNVTFRCDPISEHNRLYWYRQTLGQGPEFLTYFQNEAQLEKSRLLSDRFSAERPKGSFSTLEIQRTEQGDSAMYLCASSSEQGRYYGYTFGSGTRLTVV.

The chain employs TRBV4-2 and TRBJ2-1; D is possibly TRBD1 (5 bases). Germline CDR1 LGHNA, CDR2 YNFKEQ. CDR3 length: 15 amino acids. V was shortened by 0 bases and J by 5 bases, with 11 bases between the two germline ends. CDR3 sequence (DNA): TGTGCCAGCAGCCAAGAGTTGCTGGGGCACAATGAGCAGTTCTTC. Protein sequence: CASSQELLGHNEQFF.

This chain links TRBV5-4 with TRBJ1-1, with D possibly being TRBD1 (5 bases). V was shortened by 8 bases and J by 0 bases, with 14 bases between the two germline ends. This CDR3 has 14 amino acids. Germline V gives CDR1 SGHNT, CDR2 YYREEE (reference sequence). The DNA of the CDR3 is TGTGCCAGTAGCCAGGGTCGGATGAACACTGAAGCTTTCTTT. Encoded protein: CASSQGRMNTEAFF.

The J gene is TRBJ1-5, the V gene TRBV6-1, with D perhaps TRBD1 (5 bases). Trimming pared 6 bases from V and 7 bases from J, leaving 13 bases between. CDR3 length equals 13 residues. The germline gives CDR1 MNHNS, CDR2 SASEGT. In DNA, the CDR3 is TGTGCCAGCAGCCTACAGGTGTACCAGCCCCAGCATTTT. Translating gives CASSLQVYQPQHF.

The V gene is TRBV7-9, the J gene TRBJ2-5, with 9 bases that match TRBD2. Germline loops: CDR1 SEHNR, CDR2 FQNEAQ (reference sequence). The CDR3 length is 16 residues. Losses at the gene ends were 2 bases for V and 5 bases for J; bases not matched to a gene: 9. The CDR3 loop reads CASSLLGLAGQETQYF. CDR3 coding DNA: TGTGCCAGCAGCTTATTAGGTCTAGCGGGGCAGGAGACCCAGTACTTC. Based on the CDR3 plus reference TRBV7-9 and TRBJ2-5, the full variable domain is DTGVSQNPRHKITKRGQNVTFRCDPISEHNRLYWYRQTLGQGPEFLTYFQNEAQLEKSRLLSDRFSAERPKGSFSTLEIQRTEQGDSAMYLCASSLLGLAGQETQYFGPGTRLLVL.

The rearrangement uses TRBV6-5 and TRBJ1-6; D unclear. The CDR3 covers 14 residues. Germline loops: CDR1 MNHEY, CDR2 SVGAGI. The ends were cut back, 6 bases at V and 10 bases at J, with 16 bases in the middle. The CDR3 spells CASRYEGRHSPLHF. In DNA, the CDR3 is TGTGCCAGCAGATATGAGGGCCGGCACTCACCCCTCCACTTT.

The genes are TRBV6-6 and TRBJ2-3; TRBD2 matches 9 bases. CDR1 and CDR2 from the germline V gene are MNHNY and SVGAGI (reference sequence). Trimming cost V 6 bases and J 0 bases; bases outside gene matches: 4. This CDR3 has 15 residues. The CDR3 DNA sequence: TGTGCCAGCAGGCCTAGCGGGGTGAGCACAGATACGCAGTATTTT. This encodes CASRPSGVSTDTQYF.

The genes are TRBV7-8 and TRBJ1-2, with D hard to call. With 5 bases removed from V and 4 bases from J, the gap between germline ends came to 14 bases. This CDR3 has 14 amino acids. Germline V lookup: CDR1 SGHVS, CDR2 FQNEAQ. In DNA, the CDR3 is TGTGCCAGCAGCCCAATGATGGCCCTCTATGGCTACACCTTC. This sequence encodes CASSPMMALYGYTF.

The V gene is TRBV7-8, the J gene TRBJ2-5, with a tentative D call TRBD1 (8 bases). The CDR3 length is 15 residues. Germline CDR1 SGHVS, CDR2 FQNEAQ. V was clipped by 1 base and J by 4 bases, with 13 bases between them. The CDR3 sequence: CASSLGTGRVETQYF. Here the CDR3 DNA reads TGTGCCAGCAGCTTAGGGACAGGGAGGGTAGAGACCCAGTACTTC. Based on the CDR3 plus reference TRBV7-8 and TRBJ2-5, the full variable domain is GAGVSQSPRYKVAKRGQDVALRCDPISGHVSLFWYQQALGQGPEFLTYFQNEAQLDKSGLPSDRFFAERPEGSVSTLKIQRTQQEDSAVYLCASSLGTGRVETQYFGPGTRLLVL.

This clone has a single count. This chain joins TRBV6-4 and TRBJ1-1, with 9 nucleotides matching TRBD1. The ends lost 3 bases at V and 7 bases at J; junction bases unmatched: 9. The germline gives CDR1 MRHNA, CDR2 SNTAGT. The CDR3 contains 15 residues. The CDR3 DNA follows: TGTGCCAGCAGTGAGGGGACAGGGCCCCCGTTTGAAGCTTTCTTT. Encoded protein: CASSEGTGPPFEAFF.

This clone was counted a few times. J is TRBJ2-1 and V is TRBV29-1; 9 bases map to TRBD1. V lost 4 bases to trimming and J lost 7 bases; unmatched junction nucleotides: 14. This CDR3 has 16 amino acids. Germline lookup yields CDR1 SQVTM and CDR2 ANQGSEA. This CDR3 reads CSVVVGTGSARNEQFF. The CDR3 nucleotides are TGCAGCGTTGTGGTGGGGACAGGGTCAGCTAGGAATGAGCAGTTCTTC.

The V and J genes are TRBV9 and TRBJ1-1, with a tentative D call TRBD1 (6 bases). Trimming took 4 bases from V and 7 from J, leaving 20 bases between them. Germline V gene lookup returns CDR1 SGDLS and CDR2 YYNGEE. The length of the CDR3 is 15 residues. The CDR3 bases are TGTGCCAGCAGCCCCAAGGGACACACCAGGGGTGAAGCTTTCTTT. Translating it yields CASSPKGHTRGEAFF.

This chain joins TRBV19 and TRBJ2-7; TRBD1 aligns across 7 bases. The germline gives CDR1 LNHDA, CDR2 SQIVND (reference sequence). Trimming took 7 bases from V and 2 from J; bases not matched to a gene: 17. The CDR3 consists of 17 residues. The CDR3 sequence is CASTPFSGGDRPYEQYF. In DNA form, the CDR3 reads TGTGCCAGTACCCCATTCTCGGGTGGGGACAGACCCTACGAGCAGTACTTC. Full variable domain (outside the CDR3, taken from reference TRBV19 and TRBJ2-7): DGGITQSPKYLFRKEGQNVTLSCEQNLNHDAMYWYRQDPGQGLRLIYYSQIVNDFQKGDIAEGYSVSREKKESFPLTVTSAQKNPTAFYLCASTPFSGGDRPYEQYFGPGTRLTVT.

This clone has a handful of counts. The gene calls are TRBV5-5 and TRBJ2-7; 16 positions match TRBD2. CDR1 SGHKS and CDR2 YYEKEE come from the germline V gene (reference sequence). Trimming cost V 4 bases and J 2 bases; bases outside gene matches: 3. The CDR3 has 16 residues. The CDR3 region has the DNA TGTGCCAGCAGCAGCGGGACTAGCGGGAGGGCCTACGAGCAGTACTTC. It codes for CASSSGTSGRAYEQYF.

This rearrangement joins TRBV7-2 to TRBJ1-1; TRBD1 might be the D (5 bases). The CDR3 is made up of 13 amino acids. Germline assignment: CDR1 SGHTA and CDR2 FQGNSA. Trimming took off 5 bases at V and 9 bases at J, with 16 bases between the two ends. CDR3 DNA: TGTGCCAGCAGCCTAAGTGGCGGGACTCAAGCTTTCTTT. It specifies CASSLSGGTQAFF.

J is TRBJ2-7 and V is TRBV5-1; possible D gene TRBD2, 5 bases. V dropped 3 bases and J dropped 3 bases, with 13 bases sitting between them. Germline CDR1 is SGHRS and CDR2 is YFSETQ. The CDR3 length is 14 residues. CDR3 bases: TGCGCCAGCAGCTCCTCCGCGGGCGGCTACGAGCAGTACTTC. It translates to CASSSSAGGYEQYF.

The chain couples TRBV18 to TRBJ1-1; weak D call: TRBD1 (6 bases). CDR3 length: 14 amino acids. CDR1 and CDR2 from the germline V gene are KGHSH and LQKENI. V dropped 0 bases and J dropped 3 bases, with 8 bases sitting between them. CDR3: CASSPPDSYTEAFF. CDR3 nucleotides: TGTGCCAGCTCACCACCGGACAGTTACACTGAAGCTTTCTTT.

V usage is TRBV7-3 and J usage is TRBJ2-1, with a tentative D call TRBD2 (7 bases). CDR3 length: 16 amino acids. V dropped 5 bases and J dropped 5 bases, with 19 bases sitting between them. CDR1 and CDR2 (germline): SGHTA, FQGTGA. The CDR3 DNA reads TGTGCCAGCAGCGCGTCGAGGGGGGGAAATAACAATGAGCAGTTCTTC. This gives the protein CASSASRGGNNNEQFF.

The gene calls are TRBV6-6 and TRBJ1-5, with TRBD1 matching 8 bases. Germline-derived CDR1 and CDR2 are MNHNY and SVGAGI (reference sequence). CDR3 size: 16 residues. V lost 7 bases to trimming and J lost 2 bases; unmatched junction nucleotides: 10. This CDR3 reads CASTTRTGWGNQPQHF. CDR3 coding DNA: TGTGCCAGCACTACCCGGACAGGGTGGGGCAATCAGCCCCAGCATTTT.

The chain uses TRBV5-5 and TRBJ1-5; unclear D gene. V gave up 2 bases and J gave up 0 bases, with 9 bases separating them. Germline V CDR1 and CDR2: SGHKS, YYEKEE (reference sequence). This CDR3 has 15 amino acids. CDR3 nucleotides: TGTGCCAGCAGCTTTGCAGGTCTTAGCAATCAGCCCCAGCATTTT. Residues: CASSFAGLSNQPQHF.

The chain carries TRBV9 and TRBJ1-1; D ambiguous. The germline gives CDR1 SGDLS, CDR2 YYNGEE. CDR3 length: 13 amino acids. Trimming took 1 base from V and 1 from J, leaving 5 bases between them. CDR3 sequence (DNA): TGTGCCAGCAGCGTAAGCCAGAACACTGAAGCTTTCTTT. The encoded protein is CASSVSQNTEAFF.